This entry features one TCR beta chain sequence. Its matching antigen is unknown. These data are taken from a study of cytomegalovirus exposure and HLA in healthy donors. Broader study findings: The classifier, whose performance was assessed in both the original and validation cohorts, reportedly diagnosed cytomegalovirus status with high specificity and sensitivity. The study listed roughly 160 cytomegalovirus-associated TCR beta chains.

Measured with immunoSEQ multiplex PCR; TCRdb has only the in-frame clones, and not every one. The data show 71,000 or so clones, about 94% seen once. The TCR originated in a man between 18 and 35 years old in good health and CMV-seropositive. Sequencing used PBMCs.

This CDR3 is CASSLTAGNEQYF. In nucleotides, the CDR3 is TGTGCCAGCAGCTTAACTGCAGGGAACGAGCAGTACTTC. J is TRBJ2-7 and V is TRBV7-6; TRBD1 is a possible D gene (5 bases). The CDR3 runs 13 residues. Trimming took 2 bases from V and 5 from J, leaving 10 bases between them. Germline-derived CDR1 and CDR2 are SGHVS and FNYEAQ.